This T cell receptor beta chain was observed in a study of control samples from healthy donors and cancer patients. This CDR3 contains 14 residues. V shed 7 bases and J 8 bases; nucleotides not matched to a gene: 11. Germline V CDR1 and CDR2: SGHTA, FQGNSA. Measured with immunoSEQ multiplex PCR; TCRdb has only the in-frame clones, and not every one. The sample shows 65,000 to 70,000 clones, about four fifths of them seen only once. The sample was PBMCs. The chain is built from TRBV7-2 and TRBJ1-2, with TRBD1 matching 9 bases. The sequence came from a woman between 50 and 59 years old with lung cancer. The CDR3 bases are TGTGCCAGCACATCTTCCGGGACAGGGCTAGGCTACACCTTC. It is translated as CASTSSGTGLGYTF.